Below, one T cell receptor (beta chain) is given with its context. Its antigen remains unidentified. The CDR3 runs 13 residues. Per the germline V gene, CDR1 is SQVTM and CDR2 is ANQGSEA. V lost 4 bases and J lost 2, with 8 bases in between. Assay used: immunoSEQ multiplex PCR; TCRdb lists only in-frame clones, some missing. The table has tens of thousands of clones, 81% seen once. These data are taken from a study of OX40 agonist ivuxolimab in advanced cancers. Study-wide points: Researchers report that CD8+ T cells had, on average, more expanded clones than CD4+.

This sequence originates from an adult with an advanced solid tumor such as melanoma, head and neck, liver or kidney cancer. The J gene is TRBJ2-2, the V gene TRBV29-1; D unclear. Sequenced here: CD4+ or CD8+ T cells sorted from blood, sampled in a trial of the OX40 agonist ivuxolimab. The CDR3 DNA reads TGCAGCGTTGTAATAATAAACACCGGGGAGCTGTTTTTT. Translation: CSVVIINTGELFF.